The 28 T cell receptor beta chains listed next were all sequenced from one sample in a study of technical replicates of blood from several donors. This table comes from immunoSEQ multiplex PCR, and its TCRdb copy is limited to in-frame clones, with some not included. The data contain over 90,000 clones, 95% of them seen just once; the ten biggest clones take up around 0.21%. Sequencing was performed on T cells isolated from PBMCs. The receptor set was obtained from a human donor in good health.

The rearrangement links TRBV9 to TRBJ1-3; D gene ambiguous. The ends were cut back, 0 bases at V and 0 bases at J, with 7 bases in the middle. The CDR3 contains 15 residues. Germline CDR1 and CDR2: SGDLS and YYNGEE. The CDR3 DNA sequence: TGTGCCAGCAGCGTAGGACTAGTCTCTGGAAACACCATATATTTT. It encodes CASSVGLVSGNTIYF.

The rearrangement uses TRBV10-3 and TRBJ2-2; 7 bases fit TRBD1. The CDR3 totals 14 residues. The junction had 3 bases not matched to a gene; V was cut back by 2 bases and J by 6 bases. Germline V CDR1 and CDR2: ENHRY, SYGVKD. This chain's CDR3 is CAISEIQGPGELFF. The CDR3 coding sequence is TGTGCCATCAGTGAGATACAGGGGCCCGGGGAGCTGTTTTTT.

For this clone: One junction end does not reproduce the germline sequence, and a read error may be involved. This chain joins TRBV6-1 and TRBJ1-1, with a weak D call TRBD1 (6 bases). Per the germline V gene, CDR1 is MNHNS and CDR2 is SASEGT. The CDR3 is 17 amino acids. For the CDR3, the DNA is TGTGCCAGCAGCGAAGGGGGGGTTCTCGCCATGAACACTGAAGCTTTCTTT. It yields the protein CASSEGGVLAMNTEAFF.

This chain joins TRBV12-5 and TRBJ2-1; possible D gene TRBD2, 5 bases. The CDR3 has 15 amino acids. Per the germline V gene, CDR1 is LGHNT and CDR2 is FRNRAP. Trimming stripped 6 bases from V and 3 bases from J, with 15 bases between. The DNA for the CDR3 is TGTGCTAGTGGCCGGGGTGGTTCCCTCTACAATGAGCAGTTCTTC. It specifies CASGRGGSLYNEQFF. The full variable domain, its missing parts supplied by reference TRBV12-5 and TRBJ2-1, is DARVTQTPRHKVTEMGQEVTMRCQPILGHNTVFWYRQTMMQGLELLAYFRNRAPLDDSGMPKDRFSAEMPDATLATLKIQPSEPRDSAVYFCASGRGGSLYNEQFFGPGTRLTVL.

The chain couples TRBV9 to TRBJ2-1; perhaps TRBD1 as D (5 bases). CDR3 length: 13 residues. Trimming left V 2 bases short and J 7 bases short, with 10 bases between. The germline V gene encodes CDR1 SGDLS and CDR2 YYNGEE. Written as DNA, the CDR3 is TGTGCCAGCAGCGTGCCAGGGTTAAATGAGCAGTTCTTC. Translation: CASSVPGLNEQFF.

Only a few counts were recorded for this clone. The V gene is TRBV15, the J gene TRBJ1-2, with 7 nucleotides matching TRBD1. Germline V lookup: CDR1 LNHNV, CDR2 YYDKDF (reference sequence). The V gene end was trimmed by 1 base and the J gene end by 5 bases; junction bases not matched to a gene: 1. The CDR3 is 13 amino acids. As DNA, the CDR3 is TGTGCCACCAGCAGAGGGGACAGTTATGGCTACACCTTC. Translated, it gives CATSRGDSYGYTF.

The chain links TRBV28 to TRBJ2-4; 8 nucleotides align to TRBD2. The ends lost 10 bases at V and 0 bases at J; junction bases unmatched: 5. CDR3 length: 14 residues. Germline V gene lookup returns CDR1 MDHEN and CDR2 SYDVKM. CDR3 loop: CAIEAGAAKNIQYF. The CDR3 DNA follows: TGTGCCATCGAAGCGGGAGCAGCCAAAAACATTCAGTACTTC.

The V gene is TRBV27, the J gene TRBJ2-7; TRBD2 matches at 14 bases. Germline loops: CDR1 MNHEY, CDR2 SMNVEV (reference sequence). The CDR3 consists of 15 residues. V was pared by 3 bases and J by 6 bases, with 4 bases of the junction left unmatched. CDR3 DNA: TGTGCCAGCAGTTTCGGACTAGCGGGAGGTAGCGAGCAGTACTTC. Its protein is CASSFGLAGGSEQYF.

This chain links TRBV6-6 with TRBJ2-1, with 9 bases aligning to TRBD1. CDR3 length: 15 residues. In germline, CDR1 is MNHNY, CDR2 SVGAGI (reference sequence). Trimming cost V 6 bases and J 2 bases; bases outside gene matches: 5. The CDR3, as DNA: TGTGCCAGCAGATTTACAGGGGGCCCCTACAATGAGCAGTTCTTC. It is translated as CASRFTGGPYNEQFF.

The CDR3 sequence is CASGFSDRGEQYF. The DNA of the CDR3 is TGTGCTAGTGGTTTCTCGGACAGGGGAGAGCAGTACTTC. V usage is TRBV12-5 and J usage is TRBJ2-7; 9 bases map to TRBD1. V shed 3 bases and J 7 bases; nucleotides not matched to a gene: 4. This CDR3 has 13 amino acids. In germline, CDR1 is LGHNT, CDR2 FRNRAP.

The genes are TRBV6-6 and TRBJ2-3, with 12 bases fitting TRBD2. CDR1 and CDR2 (germline): MNHNY, SVGAGI (reference sequence). The CDR3 sequence is 16 residues long. V lost 6 bases and J lost 8; bases outside the gene matches: 12. The CDR3, as DNA: TGTGCCAGCAGATCCTCGGCTAGCGGGGGGGCAGGTACGCAGTATTTT. Its translation is CASRSSASGGAGTQYF.

This clone was seen a single time. The chain uses TRBV6-1 and TRBJ1-2, with D unresolved. Trimming stripped 8 bases from V and 2 bases from J, with 6 bases between. This CDR3 spans 11 amino acids. Germline V gene lookup returns CDR1 MNHNS and CDR2 SASEGT. This chain's CDR3 is CASGGNYGYTF. For the CDR3, the DNA is TGTGCCAGCGGAGGGAACTATGGCTACACCTTC.

Only one count was recorded for this clone. This chain joins TRBV4-2 and TRBJ1-2; 7 positions agree with TRBD1. J was trimmed by 7 bases and V by 3 bases; bases with no gene match: 14. The germline V gene encodes CDR1 LGHNA and CDR2 YNFKEQ. The CDR3 totals 16 residues. The CDR3 nucleotides are TGTGCCAGCAGCCAGGAAAACAGGGGATCGGTTGGTGGCTACACCTTC. Translating it yields CASSQENRGSVGGYTF.

The V call is TRBV6-5, the J call TRBJ1-6; D gene ambiguous. CDR1 is MNHEY, CDR2 SVGAGI, per germline. Between the trimmed V and J ends, which lost 4 bases and 7 bases, there was a span of 5 bases. The CDR3 is made up of 12 amino acids. The CDR3: CASSSQNSPLHF. The CDR3 DNA is TGTGCCAGCAGTTCCCAAAATTCACCCCTCCACTTT.

This chain links TRBV6-1 with TRBJ1-5; D possibly corresponds to TRBD1 (5 bases). The CDR3 has 14 residues. The V gene lost 0 bases and the J gene lost 11 bases, with 14 bases spanning the gap. Germline V CDR1 and CDR2: MNHNS, SASEGT. For the CDR3, the DNA is TGTGCCAGCAGTGAAGCCGGGGGTTTCGGGGCCCAGCATTTT. Encoded protein: CASSEAGGFGAQHF.

A remark on this clone: Mismatch with germline at one junction end may stem from a read error. The CDR3 nucleotides read TGTGCCAGCAGCCTACAGGGGGCTAGGTACGAGCAGTGCTTC. Encoded protein: CASSLQGARYEQCF. The chain is built from TRBV5-6 and TRBJ2-7, with 9 positions matching TRBD1. Germline V CDR1 and CDR2: SGHDT, YYEEEE. The CDR3 length is 14 residues. The full variable domain, rest sourced from reference TRBV5-6 and TRBJ2-7, is DAGVTQSPTHLIKTRGQQVTLRCSPKSGHDTVSWYQQALGQGPQFIFQYYEEEERQRGNFPDRFSGHQFPNYSSELNVNALLLGDSALYLCASSLQGARYEQCFGPGTRLTVT.

The V gene is TRBV7-6, the J gene TRBJ2-2; possible D gene TRBD1, 6 bases. Germline assignment: CDR1 SGHVS and CDR2 FNYEAQ. CDR3 size: 14 residues. V was pared by 4 bases and J by 2 bases, with 8 bases between. The CDR3 DNA follows: TGTGCCAGCAGCTACAGGGTAAACACCGGGGAGCTGTTTTTT. This sequence encodes CASSYRVNTGELFF.

This rearrangement joins TRBV5-1 to TRBJ2-1; 7 nucleotides match TRBD2. The CDR3 extends over 16 amino acids. V lost 3 bases to trimming and J lost 8 bases; unmatched junction nucleotides: 14. Germline V CDR1 and CDR2: SGHRS, YFSETQ. CDR3: CASSWAGVAVKDEQFF. The DNA for the CDR3 is TGCGCCAGCAGCTGGGCGGGGGTGGCAGTCAAGGATGAGCAGTTCTTC.

The chain uses TRBV7-2 and TRBJ2-7; TRBD2 is a possible D gene (5 bases). Germline V gives CDR1 SGHTA, CDR2 FQGNSA. CDR3 size: 16 residues. V lost 2 bases and J lost 0, with 14 bases in between. As DNA, the CDR3 is TGTGCCAGCAGCTTACGACGGGGTCTGAGCTCCTACGAGCAGTACTTC. It is translated as CASSLRRGLSSYEQYF.

The chain joins TRBV14 to TRBJ1-2; D not certain. Germline CDR1 SGHDN, CDR2 FVKESK. Deletions cut 0 bases from V and 8 bases from J, with 10 bases between. The CDR3 totals 13 residues. The CDR3, as DNA: TGTGCCAGCAGCCAAGAAAACAGTCGCGGCTACACCTTC. Amino acid sequence: CASSQENSRGYTF.

This chain uses TRBV7-2 with TRBJ2-7; 8 nucleotides agree with TRBD1. The CDR3 length is 15 residues. The V gene's germline CDR1 is SGHTA and CDR2 FQGNSA. The junction had 11 bases not matched to a gene; V was cut back by 5 bases and J by 5 bases. CDR3 region: CASSTRTGRPNEQYF. Written as DNA, the CDR3 is TGTGCCAGCAGCACTAGGACAGGGAGGCCCAACGAGCAGTACTTC.

The chain joins TRBV10-3 to TRBJ1-1; no clear D. The V gene's germline CDR1 is ENHRY and CDR2 SYGVKD. The CDR3 covers 11 residues. V shed 6 bases and J shed 3 bases, with 5 bases lying between them. The CDR3 spells CAISGDTEAFF. In nucleotides, the CDR3 is TGTGCCATCAGCGGTGACACTGAAGCTTTCTTT.

This rearrangement joins TRBV6-5 to TRBJ1-1, with TRBD1 matching over 7 bases. J gave up 4 bases and V 2 bases, and 7 bases lay outside the gene matches. CDR3 length equals 15 residues. The germline gives CDR1 MNHEY, CDR2 SVGAGI. The CDR3 region has the DNA TGTGCCAGCAGTTACCGACAGGGTTATTTCACTGAAGCTTTCTTT. This encodes CASSYRQGYFTEAFF.

In regard to this clone: The junction differs from germline at one of its ends, possibly a read error. The CDR3 nucleotides read TGCGCCAGCAGTCAACCTAATTTCTCCTACAGTGAGCAGTTCTTC. Amino acids: CASSQPNFSYSEQFF. The rearrangement links TRBV23-1 to TRBJ2-1; D is unresolved. TRBV23-1 is reported as an ORF; its role is uncertain. The CDR3 sequence is 15 residues long.

With regard to this clone: At one boundary the junction diverges from the germline segment, which might be a read error. The chain has TRBV7-9 and TRBJ1-4; D not resolved. The length of the CDR3 is 14 residues. CDR1 and CDR2 (germline): SEHNR, FQNEAQ (reference sequence). The CDR3 is CASSLVTANKKLFF. The CDR3 bases are TGTGCCAGCAGCTTAGTTACAGCTAATAAAAAACTGTTTTTT.

The chain uses TRBV27 and TRBJ2-1; 9 nucleotides agree with TRBD2. The V segment lost 2 bases and the J segment 6 bases; nucleotides outside the gene matches: 14. Germline V CDR1 and CDR2: MNHEY, SMNVEV (reference sequence). The CDR3 consists of 18 residues. CDR3 bases: TGTGCCAGCAGTTTAACCCCCATTAGCGGGGGACCTGGCAATGAGCAGTTCTTC. Translated, it gives CASSLTPISGGPGNEQFF.

V gene TRBV9 combines with J gene TRBJ2-4, with no clear D. The V end lost 0 bases, the J end lost 8 bases, and 12 bases lay between the germline ends. Germline V gene sequence: CDR1 SGDLS, CDR2 YYNGEE. The CDR3 loop spans 14 amino acids. The CDR3 reads CASSVVSNKDIQYF. The CDR3 DNA follows: TGTGCCAGCAGCGTAGTTAGTAATAAAGACATTCAGTACTTC.

V gene TRBV5-1 combines with J gene TRBJ2-1; 8 bases match TRBD1. The junction had 8 bases not matched to a gene; V was cut back by 0 bases and J by 6 bases. Per germline, CDR1 SGHRS and CDR2 YFSETQ. This CDR3 is 16 amino acids long. The CDR3 nucleotides read TGCGCCAGCAGCTTGGCGCAGGGGGCGTCTTCCAATGAGCAGTTCTTC. Encoded protein: CASSLAQGASSNEQFF.